This T cell receptor (beta chain) was identified in a study of beta chain features in type 1 diabetes. Study background: Across all samples, about 110,000,000 sorted cells were examined. Study-wide results and limits: Among patients with Type 1 diabetes, TCRB CDR3s were moderately but significantly shorter in every one of the four CD4+ subsets. Fewer junction insertions and more nucleotide deletions appeared in type 1 diabetes patients. Compared to healthy donors, patients appeared to have naive, central memory and Treg TCRB repertoires that were more alike.

The CDR3 runs 13 residues. Germline V lookup: CDR1 GTSNPN, CDR2 SVGIG (reference sequence). With 0 bases removed from V and 6 bases from J, the gap between germline ends came to 12 bases. In this sample, this clone turned up a few times. Its antigen is unidentified. Since all of the isolated RNA was reverse transcribed, expressed TCRB transcripts were what got sequenced. There were several million reads on average in the naive, central memory and regulatory T cell samples. Libraries were prepared by immunoSEQ multiplex PCR; TCRdb keeps only in-frame clonotypes and omits some of them. The profile shows just under 150,000 clones, about an eighth of them singletons.

Source material: central memory CD4+ T cells from blood. The genes are TRBV30 and TRBJ2-7; D ambiguous. The receptor was isolated from a man aged 18 to 35 with type 1 diabetes. Written as DNA, the CDR3 is TGTGCCTGGAGTGTACTGTTAGACGGCGAGCAGTACTTC. Translating gives CAWSVLLDGEQYF.